This T cell receptor (beta chain) was sequenced for a study of immune heterogeneity within non-small cell lung tumors. Study-wide background: With respect to histology, the tumors encompassed a few squamous cell carcinomas, more than nine non-squamous carcinomas and 1 not otherwise specified.

Template input, which was bulk tumor genomic DNA, totaled approximately 640 ng per sample. Every primary tumor yielded several biopsies, spaced far apart, that were taken during surgery. Curative operations were performed on patients who had untreated, newly diagnosed non-small cell lung cancer. The CDR3 totals 15 residues. Germline lookup yields CDR1 MGHRA and CDR2 YSYEKL. V trimming: 1 base; J trimming: 6 bases; junction bases outside the gene matches: 8. In this sample, this clonotype turned up a few times. Multiplex PCR (32 V and 13 J primers) was used to amplify the TCR beta CDR3. Each CDR3 protein gets one entry after TCRdb re-called the multiplex PCR reads with MiXCR. The sample lists over 30,000 distinct CDR3 sequences, more than 25% occurring once.

The chain is built from TRBV4-1 and TRBJ1-1; 7 nucleotides agree with TRBD1. This TCR came from a man aged 35 to 55 with non-small cell lung cancer. The sequenced sample consisted of lung tumor tissue. The CDR3 bases are TGCGCCAGCAGCCAAGCAGGGGGGTCAATTTCTGAAGCTTTCTTT. Protein: CASSQAGGSISEAFF.